The rows below give T cell receptor beta chains drawn from one sample of a study of cytomegalovirus exposure and HLA in healthy donors. The table came from immunoSEQ multiplex PCR; TCRdb's copy has only in-frame clones and leaves some out. The sample carries some 130,000 clones, roughly 85% recorded once. The sequenced sample was PBMCs. These receptors all come from a woman in her twenties or thirties in good health and CMV-seropositive. CDR3s include the opening cysteine and the closing phenylalanine or tryptophan. The D gene is left open where the match is weak. Some rows mark clone size as missing; the rest say once, few, many or name a class of expanded clone.

j_gene | abundance | v_gene | d_gene | CDR3nt | CDR3aa
TRBJ2-3 | . | TRBV6-4 | . | TGTGCCAGCAGTCTATCCGACACAGATACGCAGTATTTT | CASSLSDTDTQYF
TRBJ1-6 | . | TRBV9 | TRBD1 | TGTGCCAGCAGGGGGGCAGGGGGTTCACCCCTCCACTTT | CASRGAGGSPLHF
TRBJ2-3 | . | TRBV5-1 | TRBD2 | TGCGCCAGCACCCTAGCGGGGGAGGATACGCAGTATTTT | CASTLAGEDTQYF
TRBJ1-1 | few | TRBV6-1 | . | TGTGCCAGCAGTGAAGCCGGGTTTTTGAACACTGAAGCTTTCTTT | CASSEAGFLNTEAFF
TRBJ1-1 | . | TRBV7-2 | . | TGTGCCAGCAGCTTAATTTGGAGTGGTGATACTGAAGCTTTCTTT | CASSLIWSGDTEAFF
TRBJ1-1 | . | TRBV30 | . | TGTGCCTGGAGTTTTCCATCAGACCGCTCCGGGGCTTTCTTT | CAWSFPSDRSGAFF
TRBJ2-1 | . | TRBV9 | TRBD2 | TGTGCCAGCAGCGTAGAGACTAGCGGGGGAGTTGGTTATGAGCAGTTCTTC | CASSVETSGGVGYEQFF
TRBJ2-7 | . | TRBV28 | TRBD2 | TGTGCCAGCAGTTCCCGCAGAACTAGGCGGGAGTTGTACGAGCAGTACTTC | CASSSRRTRRELYEQYF
TRBJ2-1 | . | TRBV10-3 | . | TGTGCCACCACACAGGGCTTGACCTACAATGAGCAGTTCTTC | CATTQGLTYNEQFF
TRBJ1-6 | . | TRBV5-1 | . | TGCGCCAGCAGCTCGAGTAGCTCCTATAATTCACCCCTCCACTTT | CASSSSSSYNSPLHF
TRBJ1-2 | . | TRBV19 | . | TGTGCCAGTAGTGCCTTGGGACAACGGGGCTACACCTTC | CASSALGQRGYTF
TRBJ2-3 | . | TRBV9 | TRBD2 | TGTGCCAGCAGCGTAAACAGCGGGAGGACAGATACGCAGTATTTT | CASSVNSGRTDTQYF
TRBJ1-1 | . | TRBV30 | TRBD1 | TGTGCCTGGAGTCTCCGACAGGGGAATGAAGCTTTCTTT | CAWSLRQGNEAFF
TRBJ1-2 | few | TRBV25-1 | . | TGTGCCAGCTGCGGGGATCACTATGGCTACACCTTC | CASCGDHYGYTF
TRBJ1-2 | once | TRBV30 | . | TGTGCCTGGAGTGTAGGCCTGCTTGTCCAGGGGTATGGCTACACCTTC | CAWSVGLLVQGYGYTF
TRBJ2-7 | once | TRBV4-1 | TRBD1 | TGCGCCAGCAGCCCAGGACAGGGGGCAATTCAATACGAGCAGTACTTC | CASSPGQGAIQYEQYF
TRBJ2-7 | . | TRBV5-4 | TRBD2 | TGTGCCAGCAGCCCCGGGGCGGGAGGGGTCTACGAGCAGTACTTC | CASSPGAGGVYEQYF
TRBJ2-5 | . | TRBV7-9 | . | TGTGCCAGCAGCCTTCACGCGGGGCTGACCCAAGAGACCCAGTACTTC | CASSLHAGLTQETQYF
TRBJ1-2 | . | TRBV28 | TRBD1 | TGTGCCAGCAGTCGCCCGGGGACAGGCGGGTATGGCTACACCTTC | CASSRPGTGGYGYTF
TRBJ2-6 | . | TRBV5-4 | . | TGTGCCAGCAGCTTGGCAGTCGCCTCTGGGGCCAACGTCCTGACTTTC | CASSLAVASGANVLTF
TRBJ2-3 | . | TRBV15 | TRBD1 | TGTGCCACCAGCGGATTTAAAGGGGGCTACACAGATACGCAGTATTTT | CATSGFKGGYTDTQYF
TRBJ2-3 | once | TRBV19 | . | TGTGCCAGTAGTTCAAATACAGGGAGTCCCCCAGATACGCAGTATTTT | CASSSNTGSPPDTQYF
TRBJ2-3 | . | TRBV30 | TRBD2 | TGTGCCTGGAGCCGGGGGGGGTCTAGCACAGATACGCAGTATTTT | CAWSRGGSSTDTQYF
TRBJ1-1 | . | TRBV30 | . | TGTGCCTGGAGAGCGGGTTCCACTGAAGCTTTCTTT | CAWRAGSTEAFF
TRBJ2-1 | . | TRBV5-1 | . | TGCGCCAGCAGCTTGAAAGGGGCAGGGTCGAATGAGCAGTTCTTC | CASSLKGAGSNEQFF
TRBJ1-1 | . | TRBV11-3 | . | TGTGCCAGCAGCTTAGGGTCGGGATGGGACACTGAAGCTTTCTTT | CASSLGSGWDTEAFF
TRBJ2-2 | few | TRBV10-3 | TRBD1 | TGTGCCGTCCGTTGGACAGGGGACACCGGGGAGCTGTTTTTT | CAVRWTGDTGELFF
TRBJ1-5 | few | TRBV13 | TRBD1 | TGTGCCAGCAGCTACCGACAGGGCCGAGGCAATCAGCCCCAGCATTTT | CASSYRQGRGNQPQHF
TRBJ2-1 | . | TRBV30 | . | TGTGCCTGGAGTGTACTTACAGGACCCTACAATGAGCAGTTCTTC | CAWSVLTGPYNEQFF
TRBJ1-1 | . | TRBV5-4 | TRBD1 | TGTGCCAGCAGCCCACAGGGGGCCAACACTGAAGCTTTCTTT | CASSPQGANTEAFF
TRBJ1-4 | . | TRBV7-9 | . | TGTGCCAGCAGCTTACCCCAGGGGCCGAATGAAAAACTGTTTTTT | CASSLPQGPNEKLFF
TRBJ2-3 | once | TRBV27 | TRBD1 | TGTGCCAGCAGTTACAGGGGGCTAGGGACAGATACGCAGTATTTT | CASSYRGLGTDTQYF
TRBJ2-2 | . | TRBV28 | . | TGTGCCTCCCACTTTACCCGACTAGTGAACACCGGGGAGCTGTTTTTT | CASHFTRLVNTGELFF
TRBJ2-5 | . | TRBV2 | TRBD2 | TGTGCCAGCAGCCGACTAGCGGGAGGTCTCCAAGAGACCCAGTACTTC | CASSRLAGGLQETQYF
TRBJ2-5 | . | TRBV5-1 | . | TGCGCCAGCAGCACGGTGACACCGCAAGAGACCCAGTACTTC | CASSTVTPQETQYF
TRBJ1-4 | . | TRBV4-1 | TRBD1 | TGCGCCAGCAGCCAAGGGCAGGGACAGGTCCTGTTTTTT | CASSQGQGQVLFF
TRBJ2-5 | . | TRBV10-1 | . | TGCGCCAGCAGTGAGTCGGGGCCACAAGAGACCCAGTACTTC | CASSESGPQETQYF
TRBJ2-1 | . | TRBV7-9 | TRBD2 | TGTGCCAGCAGCTTAGGAACGGGGGGGCTATATATTGAGCAGTTCTTC | CASSLGTGGLYIEQFF
TRBJ2-7 | . | TRBV10-1 | . | TGCGCCAGCAGTGAGTCGTTGGGGCCTCAAGGGAACGAGCAGTACTTC | CASSESLGPQGNEQYF
TRBJ1-1 | . | TRBV6-5 | . | TGTGCCAGCAGTTTCCCGGGGACTTCTGAAGCTTTCTTT | CASSFPGTSEAFF
TRBJ2-5 | . | TRBV10-1 | TRBD1 | TGCGCCAGCAGTGTATCAGCTCAGGGGGCCCAGTACTTC | CASSVSAQGAQYF
TRBJ2-5 | . | TRBV30 | . | TGTGCCTGGAGTCCCGGGGTGGCCCAGTACTTC | CAWSPGVAQYF
TRBJ1-1 | . | TRBV29-1 | TRBD1 | TGCAGCGCGGGACAGATCAACACTGAAGCTTTCTTT | CSAGQINTEAFF
TRBJ2-1 | . | TRBV7-3 | . | TGTGCCAGCAGCTCCGCCAGGTCCTACAATGAGCAGTTCTTC | CASSSARSYNEQFF
TRBJ1-1 | . | TRBV5-1 | . | TGCGCCAGTACTGAACAGGGTACTGAAGCCTTCTTT | CASTEQGTEAFF
TRBJ1-1 | . | TRBV10-3 | . | TGTGCCATCAGTGAGCTGATTCAGGACACTGAAGCTTTCTTT | CAISELIQDTEAFF
TRBJ1-5 | . | TRBV2 | . | TGTGCCAGCGGCTGGACAGCTAGCAATCAGCCCCAGCATTTT | CASGWTASNQPQHF
TRBJ2-5 | . | TRBV7-3 | TRBD2 | TGTGCCAGCAGCGCCCCTTTAGCGGGGAAAGAGACCCAGTACTTC | CASSAPLAGKETQYF
TRBJ1-1 | . | TRBV6-5 | . | TGTGCCAGCAGTTATTTCCGGGACAACGCTGAAGCTTTCTTT | CASSYFRDNAEAFF
TRBJ1-3 | . | TRBV5-1 | . | TGCGCCAGCAGTCCCGGGGACTCTGGAAACACCATATATTTT | CASSPGDSGNTIYF
TRBJ2-7 | . | TRBV5-1 | TRBD1 | TGCGCCAGCAGCTTTGGTCGCCCTGGGGCTGGACAGGGGGCCTACGAGCAGTACTTC | CASSFGRPGAGQGAYEQYF
TRBJ2-1 | . | TRBV5-1 | TRBD1 | TGCGCCAGCAGCGTCCTACCGACAGGGCTCAATGAGCAGTTCTTC | CASSVLPTGLNEQFF
TRBJ2-7 | . | TRBV28 | TRBD1 | TGTGCCAGCAGATCCGGGACAGGGAACTCCTACGAGCAGTACTTC | CASRSGTGNSYEQYF
TRBJ1-3 | few | TRBV11-2 | TRBD1 | TGTGCCAGCAGCTTAGATCTGTTACAGGGGACTGGAAACACCATATATTTT | CASSLDLLQGTGNTIYF
TRBJ1-5 | . | TRBV19 | TRBD1 | TGTGCCAGTAGTATGAAGCTGGGGGACAGGGGTGGCCATCAGCCCCAGCATTTT | CASSMKLGDRGGHQPQHF
TRBJ2-7 | . | TRBV28 | TRBD2 | TGTGCCAGCAGAGCTCCGGGGACTATAACCTACGAGCAGTACTTC | CASRAPGTITYEQYF
TRBJ2-7 | . | TRBV9 | TRBD1 | TGTGCCAGCAGCCTCGGACAGGCGAGCTCCTACGAGCAGTACTTC | CASSLGQASSYEQYF
TRBJ2-7 | . | TRBV28 | . | TGTGCCAGCAGTTTGGCAGGGGACTACTACGAGCAGTACTTC | CASSLAGDYYEQYF
TRBJ1-1 | once | TRBV5-1 | . | TGCGCCAGCAGCCCCGGGGGGGCCGGGTCGAACACTGAAGCTTTCTTT | CASSPGGAGSNTEAFF